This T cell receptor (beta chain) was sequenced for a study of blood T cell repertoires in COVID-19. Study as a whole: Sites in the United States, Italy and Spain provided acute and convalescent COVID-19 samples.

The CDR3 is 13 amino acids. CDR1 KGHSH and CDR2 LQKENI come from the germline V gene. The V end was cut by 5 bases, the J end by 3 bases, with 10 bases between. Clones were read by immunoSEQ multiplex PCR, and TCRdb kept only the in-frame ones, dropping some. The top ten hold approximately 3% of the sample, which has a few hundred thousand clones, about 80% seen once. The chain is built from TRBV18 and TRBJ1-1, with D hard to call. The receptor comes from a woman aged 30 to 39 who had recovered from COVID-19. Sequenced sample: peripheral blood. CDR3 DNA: TGTGCCAGCTCAGGTGAGAAGTACACTGAAGCTTTCTTT. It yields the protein CASSGEKYTEAFF.